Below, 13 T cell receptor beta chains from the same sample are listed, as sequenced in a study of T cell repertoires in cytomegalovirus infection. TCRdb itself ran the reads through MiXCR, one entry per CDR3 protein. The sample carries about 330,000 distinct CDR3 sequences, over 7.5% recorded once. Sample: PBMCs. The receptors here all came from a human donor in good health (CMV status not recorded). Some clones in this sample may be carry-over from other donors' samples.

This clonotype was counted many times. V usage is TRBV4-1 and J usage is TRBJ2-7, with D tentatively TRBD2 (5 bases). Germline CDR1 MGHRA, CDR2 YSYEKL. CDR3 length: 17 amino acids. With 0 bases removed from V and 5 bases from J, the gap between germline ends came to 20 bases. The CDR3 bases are TGCGCCAGCAGCCAAGATCCTAGCCCGGGTCGTAGCCACGAGCAGTACTTC. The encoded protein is CASSQDPSPGRSHEQYF.

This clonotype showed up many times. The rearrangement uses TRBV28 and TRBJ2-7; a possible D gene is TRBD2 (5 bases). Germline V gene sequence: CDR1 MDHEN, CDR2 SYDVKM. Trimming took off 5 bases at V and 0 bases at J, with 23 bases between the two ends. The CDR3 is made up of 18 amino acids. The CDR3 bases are TGTGCCAGCAGTCTTCCCTCCTTCACAGCGGCAAGCTCCTACGAGCAGTACTTC. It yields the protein CASSLPSFTAASSYEQYF.

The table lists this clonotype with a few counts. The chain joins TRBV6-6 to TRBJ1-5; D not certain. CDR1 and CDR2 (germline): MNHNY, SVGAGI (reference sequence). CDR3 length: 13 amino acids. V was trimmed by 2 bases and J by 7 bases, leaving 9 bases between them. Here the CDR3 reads CASSYAVGQPQHF. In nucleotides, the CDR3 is TGTGCCAGCAGTTACGCGGTGGGGCAGCCCCAGCATTTT.

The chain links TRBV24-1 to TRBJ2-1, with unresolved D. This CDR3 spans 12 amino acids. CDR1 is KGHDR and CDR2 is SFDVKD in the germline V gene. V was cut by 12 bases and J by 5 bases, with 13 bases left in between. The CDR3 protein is CAATLTDNEQFF. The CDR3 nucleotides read TGTGCCGCCACTCTAACTGACAATGAGCAGTTCTTC.

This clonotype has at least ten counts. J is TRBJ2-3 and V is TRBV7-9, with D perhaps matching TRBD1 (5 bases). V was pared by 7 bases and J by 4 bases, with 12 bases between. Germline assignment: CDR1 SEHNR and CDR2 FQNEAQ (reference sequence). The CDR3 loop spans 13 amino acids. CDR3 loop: CASTWARADTQYF. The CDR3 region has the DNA TGTGCCAGCACCTGGGCCAGGGCAGATACGCAGTATTTT.

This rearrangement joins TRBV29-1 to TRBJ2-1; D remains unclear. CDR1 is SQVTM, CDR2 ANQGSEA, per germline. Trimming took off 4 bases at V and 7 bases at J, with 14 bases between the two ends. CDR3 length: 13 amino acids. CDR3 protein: CSVASSTLNEQFF. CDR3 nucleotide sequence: TGCAGCGTTGCTAGTTCCACCCTGAATGAGCAGTTCTTC.

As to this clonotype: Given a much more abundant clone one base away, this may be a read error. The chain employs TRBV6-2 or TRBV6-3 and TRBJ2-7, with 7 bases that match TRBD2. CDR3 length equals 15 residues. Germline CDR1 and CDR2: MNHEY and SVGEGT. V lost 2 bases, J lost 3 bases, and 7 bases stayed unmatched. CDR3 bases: TGTGCCAGCAGTTACATAACTGGCGGGAGCTACGAGCAGTACTTC. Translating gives CASSYITGGSYEQYF.

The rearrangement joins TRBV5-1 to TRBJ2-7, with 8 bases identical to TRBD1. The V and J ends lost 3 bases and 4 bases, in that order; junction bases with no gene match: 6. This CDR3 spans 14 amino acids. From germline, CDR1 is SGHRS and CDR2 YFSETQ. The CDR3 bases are TGCGCCAGCAGCTCCGGGACAGGTCAGTACGAGCAGTACTTC. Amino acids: CASSSGTGQYEQYF.

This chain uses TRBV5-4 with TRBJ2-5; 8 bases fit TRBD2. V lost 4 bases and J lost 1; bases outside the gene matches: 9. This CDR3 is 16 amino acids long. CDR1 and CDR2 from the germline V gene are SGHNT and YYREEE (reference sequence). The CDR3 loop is CASSGGLVSSQETQYF. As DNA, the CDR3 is TGTGCCAGCAGCGGGGGACTAGTTTCGTCCCAAGAGACCCAGTACTTC. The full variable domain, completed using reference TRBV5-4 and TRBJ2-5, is ETGVTQSPTHLIKTRGQQVTLRCSSQSGHNTVSWYQQALGQGPQFIFQYYREEENGRGNFPPRFSGLQFPNYSSELNVNALELDDSALYLCASSGGLVSSQETQYFGPGTRLLVL.

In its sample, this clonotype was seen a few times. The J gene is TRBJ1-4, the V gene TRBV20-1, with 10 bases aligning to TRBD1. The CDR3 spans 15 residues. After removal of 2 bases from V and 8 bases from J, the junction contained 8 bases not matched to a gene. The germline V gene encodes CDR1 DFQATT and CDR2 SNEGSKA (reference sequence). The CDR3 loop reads CSARPTGDRGEKLFF. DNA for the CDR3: TGCAGTGCTAGACCCACGGGGGACAGGGGCGAAAAACTGTTTTTT.

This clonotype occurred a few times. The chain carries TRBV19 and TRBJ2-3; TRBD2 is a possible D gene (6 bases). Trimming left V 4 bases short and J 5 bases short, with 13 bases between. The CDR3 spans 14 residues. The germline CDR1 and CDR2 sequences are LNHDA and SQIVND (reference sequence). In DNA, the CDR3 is TGTGCCAGTAGTAAGGGAGTGCGGGAAGATACGCAGTATTTT. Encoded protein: CASSKGVREDTQYF.

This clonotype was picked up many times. In DNA, the CDR3 is TGTGCCACCAGCCCCCCCCCTGAGAGGGCCGAGGAGACCCAGTACTTC. Protein: CATSPPPERAEETQYF. The chain uses TRBV15 and TRBJ2-5, with TRBD2 as a possible D gene (5 bases). V lost 5 bases and J lost 5, with 21 bases in between. This CDR3 comprises 16 residues. Germline values: CDR1 LNHNV, CDR2 YYDKDF (reference sequence).

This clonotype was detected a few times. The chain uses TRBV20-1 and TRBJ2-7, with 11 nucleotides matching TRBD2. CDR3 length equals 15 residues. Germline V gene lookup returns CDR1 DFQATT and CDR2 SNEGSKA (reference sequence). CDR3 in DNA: TGCGCAGTAGCGGGAGGGCCAGGAGGGGGCTACGAGCAGTACTTC. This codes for CAVAGGPGGGYEQYF.